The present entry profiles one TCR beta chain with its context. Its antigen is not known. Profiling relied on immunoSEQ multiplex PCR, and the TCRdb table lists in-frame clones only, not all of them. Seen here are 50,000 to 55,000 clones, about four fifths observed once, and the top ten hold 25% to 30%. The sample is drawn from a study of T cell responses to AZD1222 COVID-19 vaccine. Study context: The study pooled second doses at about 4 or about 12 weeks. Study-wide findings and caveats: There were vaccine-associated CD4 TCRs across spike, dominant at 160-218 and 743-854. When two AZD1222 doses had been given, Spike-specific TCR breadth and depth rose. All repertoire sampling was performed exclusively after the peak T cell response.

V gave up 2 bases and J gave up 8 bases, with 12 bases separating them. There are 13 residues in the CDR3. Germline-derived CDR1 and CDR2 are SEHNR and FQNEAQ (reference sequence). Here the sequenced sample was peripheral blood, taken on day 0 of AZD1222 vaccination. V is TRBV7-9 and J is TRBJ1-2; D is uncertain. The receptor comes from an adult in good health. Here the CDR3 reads CASSLRSDLGYTF. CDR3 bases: TGTGCCAGCAGCTTACGCTCGGACTTGGGCTACACCTTC.